Presented here are 17 T cell receptor beta chains from one specimen sequenced in a study of shared clonotypes between healthy human individuals. TCRdb keeps only in-frame clones here, not all; method: immunoSEQ multiplex PCR. The data hold around 940,000 clones, with around 80% observed a single time. Material for sequencing was memory CD4+ T cells sorted from blood. As for subset: CD45RA-negative fraction. These receptors were taken from a man between 18 and 29 years old in good health.

This sequence joins TRBV5-1 and TRBJ2-1; 8 nucleotides match TRBD2. Trimming took 4 bases from V and 9 from J; bases not matched to a gene: 15. The V gene's germline CDR1 is SGHRS and CDR2 YFSETQ. CDR3 length: 16 amino acids. The CDR3 nucleotides are TGCGCCAGCAGCCTAGCGGGCGGGGGGTTGAGAGGTGAGCAGTTCTTC. This encodes CASSLAGGGLRGEQFF.

V gene TRBV2 combines with J gene TRBJ1-3, with D possibly matching TRBD1 (6 bases). This CDR3 is 16 amino acids long. V was trimmed by 5 bases and J by 0 bases, leaving 14 bases between them. Germline V gene lookup returns CDR1 SNHLY and CDR2 FYNNEI. This CDR3 is CASSWDTQSSGNTIYF. The CDR3 DNA follows: TGTGCCAGCAGTTGGGACACCCAGAGCTCTGGAAACACCATATATTTT.

Concerning this clone itself: This specimen includes other DNA sequences encoding the same CDR3. The J gene is TRBJ2-7, the V gene TRBV28, with D unresolved. The CDR3 runs 11 residues. V lost 3 bases, J lost 7 bases, and 7 bases lay in between. CDR1 is MDHEN, CDR2 SYDVKM, per germline. The CDR3, as DNA: TGTGCCAGCAGTTTGAGTTGGGAGCAGTACTTC. This translates into CASSLSWEQYF.

This chain connects TRBV5-1 to TRBJ1-1; D remains unclear. Germline V gives CDR1 SGHRS, CDR2 YFSETQ. Trimming took 1 base from V and 0 from J, leaving 7 bases between them. This CDR3 contains 14 residues. In DNA form, the CDR3 reads TGCGCCAGCAGCTTGAGGGCTATGAACACTGAAGCTTTCTTT. Encoded protein: CASSLRAMNTEAFF.

The rearrangement joins TRBV5-4 to TRBJ2-2; TRBD2 matches at 8 bases. This CDR3 comprises 15 residues. Per germline, CDR1 SGHNT and CDR2 YYREEE (reference sequence). Trimming at V came to 4 bases and at J to 3 bases, leaving 5 bases not matched to a gene. Written as DNA, the CDR3 is TGTGCCAGCAGCCCTAGCGGGCGGGACACCGGGGAGCTGTTTTTT. This translates into CASSPSGRDTGELFF.

This chain uses TRBV5-1 with TRBJ2-5; D might be TRBD1 or TRBD2, each matching 6 bases. Per the germline V gene, CDR1 is SGHRS and CDR2 is YFSETQ. Trimming took off 5 bases at V and 4 bases at J, with 21 bases between the two ends. The CDR3 totals 16 residues. The CDR3 protein is CASSRGAENKPETQYF. For the CDR3, the DNA is TGCGCCAGCAGTAGGGGGGCCGAAAATAAACCAGAGACCCAGTACTTC.

This clone was found once. Different DNA sequences within this sample yield the same CDR3. The J gene is TRBJ2-5, the V gene TRBV5-1; D gene ambiguous. This CDR3 spans 14 amino acids. Trimming pared 0 bases from V and 1 base from J, leaving 7 bases between. The germline CDR1 and CDR2 sequences are SGHRS and YFSETQ. The CDR3 loop is CASSLGQVQETQYF. CDR3 nucleotide sequence: TGCGCCAGCAGCTTGGGGCAGGTCCAAGAGACCCAGTACTTC.

The chain combines TRBV7-8 with TRBJ2-7, with D uncertain. Trimming removed 2 bases at V and 5 bases at J, with 13 bases between. CDR1 and CDR2 from the germline V gene are SGHVS and FQNEAQ. This CDR3 is built from 14 residues. For the CDR3, the DNA is TGTGCCAGCAGCTTAAGTGGTACGCTCCACGAGCAGTACTTC. It translates to CASSLSGTLHEQYF.

The rearrangement links TRBV6-5 to TRBJ2-1; no clear D gene. Trimming removed 0 bases at V and 2 bases at J, with 5 bases between. This CDR3 region has 14 residues. Germline loops: CDR1 MNHEY, CDR2 SVGAGI. The CDR3 spells CASSYSHPYNEQFF. The DNA for the CDR3 is TGTGCCAGCAGTTACTCACATCCCTACAATGAGCAGTTCTTC.

There are a few counts of this clone. Within the sample, other DNA sequences also encode this same CDR3. J is TRBJ1-4 and V is TRBV30; 7 nucleotides agree with TRBD1. Germline lookup yields CDR1 GTSNPN and CDR2 SVGIG (reference sequence). V lost 2 bases, J lost 8 bases, and 5 bases stayed unmatched. The CDR3 extends over 13 amino acids. As DNA, the CDR3 is TGTGCCTGGAGTCAGGGGGTCGACGAAAAACTGTTTTTT. The encoded protein is CAWSQGVDEKLFF.

A single count supports this clone. This sequence joins TRBV10-2 and TRBJ1-1; 9 nucleotides agree with TRBD1. Germline values: CDR1 WSHSY, CDR2 SAAADI. Unmatched junction bases numbered 6, after V lost 8 bases and J lost 5 bases. The CDR3 is made up of 13 amino acids. The DNA for the CDR3 is TGCGCCAGCGGGTTACAGGGGGCGACTGAAGCTTTCTTT. It specifies CASGLQGATEAFF.

CDR3 DNA: TGCGCCAGCAGCCTGATGCCCCAGGGGGTTAACACTGAAGCTTTCTTT. It translates to CASSLMPQGVNTEAFF. V gene TRBV5-1 combines with J gene TRBJ1-1, with 7 bases lining up with TRBD1. The CDR3 is 16 amino acids. V shed 4 bases and J 2 bases; nucleotides not matched to a gene: 11. In germline, CDR1 is SGHRS, CDR2 YFSETQ.

The chain uses TRBV7-8 and TRBJ2-1, with 7 bases lining up with TRBD2. Germline V gene lookup returns CDR1 SGHVS and CDR2 FQNEAQ. Trimming at V came to 5 bases and at J to 3 bases, leaving 13 bases not matched to a gene. This CDR3 has 17 residues. The CDR3 region has the DNA TGTGCCAGCAGCCCCGCTGTGTCGGCTAGCGGCTACAATGAGCAGTTCTTC. Encoded protein: CASSPAVSASGYNEQFF.

The rearrangement joins TRBV7-9 to TRBJ1-1, with 7 nucleotides matching TRBD1. CDR3 length: 13 amino acids. V trimming: 1 base; J trimming: 8 bases; junction bases outside the gene matches: 4. CDR1 is SEHNR and CDR2 is FQNEAQ in the germline V gene (reference sequence). CDR3 DNA: TGTGCCAGCAGCTTAGATGGCAGGGGGGAAGCTTTCTTT. Protein product: CASSLDGRGEAFF.

In this sample, this clone turned up a few times. The chain recombines TRBV10-1 with TRBJ2-7; tentatively, D is TRBD1 (5 bases). The CDR3 has 12 residues. Per germline, CDR1 WNHNN and CDR2 SYGVQD (reference sequence). Trimming removed 6 bases from V and 9 bases from J, with 15 bases in between. Here the CDR3 DNA reads TGCGCCAGCAGCCCCGGACATATCGGGCAGTACTTC. Translated: CASSPGHIGQYF.

Turning to this clone: This same CDR3 is encoded by further DNA sequences in the sample. The rearrangement uses TRBV30 and TRBJ2-7; D remains unclear. The CDR3 is made up of 12 amino acids. Germline V gene data show CDR1 as GTSNPN and CDR2 as SVGIG (reference sequence). The V end lost 3 bases, the J end lost 0 bases, and 6 bases lay between the germline ends. DNA of the CDR3: TGTGCCTGGAGCCCGAACTCCTACGAGCAGTACTTC. It specifies CAWSPNSYEQYF.

The V and J genes are TRBV6-5 and TRBJ1-6; no firm D call. V was pared by 0 bases and J by 8 bases, with 11 bases between. CDR1 MNHEY and CDR2 SVGAGI come from the germline V gene. The CDR3 sequence is 15 residues long. CDR3 DNA: TGTGCCAGCAGTTACTCCCCGGGTTCACATTCACCCCTCCACTTT. Translation: CASSYSPGSHSPLHF.